The next 25 T cell receptor beta chains were all read from a single sample in a study of T cells in Graves' hyperthyroidism and ophthalmopathy. RNA transcripts served as the template for amplifying TCR beta CDR3 regions. Researchers ran a first-round RT-PCR on the TCR CDR3 using the HTBI primer set. TCRdb called the multiplex PCR reads again in MiXCR, with one record for every CDR3 protein. The data hold approximately 640,000 distinct CDR3 sequences, with approximately 42% observed a single time. Sequenced material: peripheral blood or thyroid tissue (not recorded which). The source is an adult man with Graves' disease, either hyperthyroidism or ophthalmopathy (not recorded which).

This clonotype was counted once. The J gene is TRBJ1-6, the V gene TRBV2; 7 bases are shared with TRBD1. Germline V gives CDR1 SNHLY, CDR2 FYNNEI. V was clipped by 1 base and J by 2 bases; unmatched bases: 2. CDR3 length: 16 amino acids. The CDR3 DNA sequence: TGTGCCAGCAGTGAAGTGGGACAGACCTATAATTCACCCCTCCACTTT. Translation: CASSEVGQTYNSPLHF.

In this sample, this clonotype turned up a few times. This chain joins TRBV5-4 and TRBJ1-2; the match to TRBD1 covers 8 bases. Germline-derived CDR1 and CDR2 are SGHNT and YYREEE (reference sequence). J was trimmed by 6 bases and V by 5 bases; bases with no gene match: 6. The CDR3 has 13 amino acids. CDR3 DNA: TGTGCCAGCAGTCTACAGGGGGTTGATGGCTACACCTTC. This encodes CASSLQGVDGYTF.

At least ten counts were recorded for this clonotype. At one of its ends the junction is not consistent with the germline gene, which may arise from a read error. The chain links TRBV5-1 to TRBJ1-6; D remains ambiguous. This CDR3 spans 13 amino acids. Per germline, CDR1 SGHRS and CDR2 YFSETQ. The CDR3 sequence is CASSLVDNSPLHF. CDR3 in DNA: TGTGCCAGCAGCTTAGTAGATAATTCACCCCTCCACTTT. Variable domain in full (rest from reference TRBV5-1 and TRBJ1-6): KAGVTQTPRYLIKTRGQQVTLSCSPISGHRSVSWYQQTPGQGLQFLFEYFSETQRNKGNFPGRFSGRQFSNSRSEMNVSTLELGDSALYLCASSLVDNSPLHFGNGTRLTVT.

With regard to this clonotype: The junction differs from germline at one of its ends, possibly a read error. The V gene is TRBV7-9, the J gene TRBJ2-7; perhaps TRBD2 as D (5 bases). Germline-derived CDR1 and CDR2 are SEHNR and FQNEAQ (reference sequence). The CDR3 sequence is 15 residues long. CDR3 DNA: TGCGCCAGCAGCCAAGAAAGAGCGGCCCGATACGAGCAGTACTTC. Encoded protein: CASSQERAARYEQYF.

This clonotype was counted between two and nine times. The chain is built from TRBV24-1 and TRBJ1-1; TRBD1 might be the D (5 bases). The CDR3 sequence is 15 residues long. V lost 1 base and J lost 4, with 12 bases in between. The germline gives CDR1 KGHDR, CDR2 SFDVKD. The CDR3 nucleotides read TGTGCCACCAGTGATTTACTTCCGGGGACCACTGAAGCTTTCTTT. Translation: CATSDLLPGTTEAFF.

The V gene is TRBV29-1, the J gene TRBJ1-4; 8 positions match TRBD1. Trimming at V came to 4 bases and at J to 8 bases, leaving 6 bases not matched to a gene. In germline, CDR1 is SQVTM, CDR2 ANQGSEA. The CDR3 length is 13 residues. CDR3 in amino acids: CSVGQGSREKLFF. CDR3 sequence (DNA): TGCAGCGTTGGACAGGGGAGTAGGGAAAAACTGTTTTTT.

This chain uses TRBV7-6 with TRBJ1-5; 8 bases fit TRBD1. The germline gives CDR1 SGHVS, CDR2 FNYEAQ. The CDR3 spans 15 residues. Trimming cost V 5 bases and J 5 bases; bases outside gene matches: 8. For the CDR3, the DNA is TGTGCCAGCAGCCAAACCCAGGGGGCCTATCAGCCCCAGCATTTT. This codes for CASSQTQGAYQPQHF.

This clonotype was picked up many times. The chain links TRBV15 to TRBJ1-5; TRBD1 matches at 7 bases. The germline V gene encodes CDR1 LNHNV and CDR2 YYDKDF (reference sequence). This CDR3 comprises 15 residues. The ends lost 3 bases at V and 5 bases at J; junction bases unmatched: 7. CDR3 sequence reads: CATSRSGDSDQPQHF. The DNA of the CDR3 is TGTGCCACCAGCAGGTCAGGGGACAGCGATCAGCCCCAGCATTTT.

This clonotype was seen more than once but under ten times. This chain uses TRBV7-2 with TRBJ1-4; D call uncertain. The CDR3 covers 10 residues. Trimming removed 4 bases from V and 7 bases from J, with 1 base in between. Germline lookup yields CDR1 SGHTA and CDR2 FQGNSA. CDR3 in DNA: TGTGCCAGCAGCTCTGAAAAACTGTTTTTT. Its translation is CASSSEKLFF.

This clonotype has just a few counts. The genes are TRBV5-1 and TRBJ1-1; TRBD1 matches at 9 bases. The CDR3 has 16 residues. The germline gives CDR1 SGHRS, CDR2 YFSETQ. Trimming took 3 bases from V and 3 from J; bases not matched to a gene: 9. For the CDR3, the DNA is TGCGCCAGCAGCTCCGGACAGGGGTTAGGGGACACTGAAGCTTTCTTT. It translates to CASSSGQGLGDTEAFF.

This clonotype was seen a handful of times. This chain joins TRBV2 and TRBJ2-7; unclear D gene. The CDR3 contains 15 residues. Trimming left V 2 bases short and J 4 bases short, with 15 bases between. Germline values: CDR1 SNHLY, CDR2 FYNNEI. The CDR3 nucleotides read TGTGCCAGCAGTGAAACAGAACAGACGGAGTACGAGCAGTACTTC. Its protein is CASSETEQTEYEQYF. The variable domain in full, completed from reference TRBV2 and TRBJ2-7, reads EPEVTQTPSHQVTQMGQEVILRCVPISNHLYFYWYRQILGQKVEFLVSFYNNEISEKSEIFDDQFSVERPDGSNFTLKIRSTKLEDSAMYFCASSETEQTEYEQYFGPGTRLTVT.

The chain is built from TRBV10-1 and TRBJ2-7; tentative D call: TRBD2 (5 bases). Germline lookup yields CDR1 WNHNN and CDR2 SYGVQD (reference sequence). V lost 0 bases, J lost 2 bases, and 11 bases lay in between. This CDR3 is 15 amino acids long. CDR3: CASSESKRKTYEQYF. In DNA, the CDR3 is TGCGCCAGCAGTGAGTCGAAGCGGAAAACCTACGAGCAGTACTTC.

A few counts support this clonotype. The rearrangement uses TRBV12-3 or TRBV12-4 and TRBJ2-7; D gene unclear. Trimming cost V 8 bases and J 0 bases, with 14 bases left between them. The CDR3 has 14 amino acids. The CDR3 sequence: CASGSSWSSYEQYF. The CDR3 bases are TGTGCCAGCGGTTCCTCGTGGAGCTCCTACGAGCAGTACTTC.

The chain combines TRBV2 with TRBJ2-1, with D unclear. The CDR3 contains 11 residues. Germline CDR1 is SNHLY and CDR2 is FYNNEI. Trimming stripped 4 bases from V and 9 bases from J, with 7 bases between. DNA of the CDR3: TGTGCCAGCAGTGTTGATCGTGAGCAGTTCTTC. Encoded protein: CASSVDREQFF.

This clonotype was observed at least ten times. The genes are TRBV2 and TRBJ2-7; a weak D match, TRBD2 (6 bases). V was trimmed by 4 bases and J by 5 bases, leaving 15 bases between them. Germline CDR1 is SNHLY and CDR2 is FYNNEI. This CDR3 is built from 14 residues. The CDR3 DNA reads as TGTGCCAGCAGTGTCTCCGGGGGTTACAACGAGCAGTACTTC. As protein: CASSVSGGYNEQYF.

On this clonotype itself: A read error may explain this, as a much larger clone is one base away. The chain combines TRBV7-9 with TRBJ1-1; no firm D call. Germline V gene lookup returns CDR1 SEHNR and CDR2 FQNEAQ (reference sequence). CDR3 length equals 12 residues. The ends were cut back, 4 bases at V and 10 bases at J, with 13 bases in the middle. The CDR3 protein is CASSSSGKPAFF. For the CDR3, the DNA is TGTGCCAGCAGCTCAAGTGGTAAGCCAGCTTTCTTT.

This clonotype showed up just a few times. This chain uses TRBV2 with TRBJ1-5; a possible D gene is TRBD1 (5 bases). V lost 6 bases and J 3 bases, leaving 15 bases between the germline ends. Germline lookup yields CDR1 SNHLY and CDR2 FYNNEI. This CDR3 is built from 15 residues. In nucleotides, the CDR3 is TGTGCCAGCAGCTTATCGGGGACGGCCAATCAGCCCCAGCATTTT. Translated, it gives CASSLSGTANQPQHF. The variable domain in full, completed from reference TRBV2 and TRBJ1-5, reads EPEVTQTPSHQVTQMGQEVILRCVPISNHLYFYWYRQILGQKVEFLVSFYNNEISEKSEIFDDQFSVERPDGSNFTLKIRSTKLEDSAMYFCASSLSGTANQPQHFGDGTRLSIL.

This chain uses TRBV3-1 with TRBJ2-7, with D tentatively TRBD1 (5 bases). Germline V CDR1 and CDR2: LGHDT, YNNKEL (reference sequence). The V end was cut by 3 bases, the J end by 0 bases, with 12 bases between. The CDR3 sequence is 15 residues long. CDR3 protein: CASSHSDRASYEQYF. CDR3 DNA: TGTGCCAGCAGCCATAGTGACAGAGCCTCCTACGAGCAGTACTTC.

The chain couples TRBV7-2 to TRBJ2-6; D uncertain. This CDR3 has 18 residues. V was cut by 4 bases and J by 0 bases, with 16 bases left in between. Germline lookup yields CDR1 SGHTA and CDR2 FQGNSA. In DNA form, the CDR3 reads TGTGCCAGCAGCTCAGGAGCGCTCCCGAGCTCTGGGGCCAACGTCCTGACTTTC. Amino acids: CASSSGALPSSGANVLTF.

The chain couples TRBV7-8 to TRBJ2-7; D is uncertain. This CDR3 comprises 13 residues. Trimming pared 5 bases from V and 2 bases from J, leaving 10 bases between. CDR1 is SGHVS, CDR2 FQNEAQ, per germline. The CDR3 DNA is TGTGCCAGCAGCGGAAGCAGGCCCTACGAGCAGTACTTC. Encoded protein: CASSGSRPYEQYF.

J is TRBJ1-1 and V is TRBV7-2, with D tentatively TRBD1 (5 bases). This CDR3 has 15 amino acids. V was pared by 2 bases and J by 7 bases, with 17 bases between. Germline assignment: CDR1 SGHTA and CDR2 FQGNSA. Here the CDR3 DNA reads TGTGCCAGCAGCTTATCCCGGTCGGCGGGGGGTGAAGCTTTCTTT. This translates into CASSLSRSAGGEAFF.

This clonotype was counted between two and nine times. At one boundary the junction diverges from the germline segment, which might be a read error. The CDR3 DNA is TGTGCCAGCAGTTACTCGGAGTTAACGAGCACTGAAGCTTTCTTT. Amino acids: CASSYSELTSTEAFF. The chain joins TRBV6-4 to TRBJ1-1; D gene ambiguous. Germline-derived CDR1 and CDR2 are MRHNA and SNTAGT. The CDR3 totals 15 residues.

This clonotype has a handful of counts. The rearrangement links TRBV19 to TRBJ1-5; D perhaps matches TRBD1 (6 bases). In germline, CDR1 is LNHDA, CDR2 SQIVND (reference sequence). The CDR3 runs 16 residues. Trimming stripped 2 bases from V and 2 bases from J, with 13 bases between. The CDR3 DNA sequence: TGTGCCAGTAGTATATTGTCAGGGGAGGGCAATCAGCCCCAGCATTTT. Protein: CASSILSGEGNQPQHF.

This clonotype turned up a few times. The rearrangement links TRBV6-5 to TRBJ2-7, with 9 bases lining up with TRBD2. Germline lookup yields CDR1 MNHEY and CDR2 SVGAGI. J gave up 7 bases and V 6 bases, and 13 bases lay outside the gene matches. This CDR3 region has 15 residues. This CDR3 reads CASRKGTSTLIEQYF. CDR3 in DNA: TGTGCCAGCAGAAAAGGGACTAGCACGTTGATAGAGCAGTACTTC.

The chain is built from TRBV10-1 and TRBJ1-5; perhaps TRBD1 as D (5 bases). CDR1 WNHNN and CDR2 SYGVQD come from the germline V gene (reference sequence). CDR3 length equals 15 residues. Trimming removed 8 bases at V and 5 bases at J, with 19 bases between. The chain's CDR3 is CASQDYGGLDQPQHF. CDR3 nucleotides: TGCGCCAGCCAAGATTACGGGGGTTTGGATCAGCCCCAGCATTTT.